The T cell receptor beta chain under discussion was sequenced for a study of T cells in tumors after PD-1 blockade. In the study overall: Prior checkpoint blockade, systemic immunosuppressant use, or anti-cancer therapy within 4 weeks excluded patients. Blood samples averaged about 120,000 templates (range roughly 22,000-280,000) and approximately 37,000 unique clonotypes. Study-level results: Some novel exhausted tumor clones appeared in pre-treatment blood, suggesting peripheral recruitment.

This clone was seen more than once but under ten times. As yet, its antigen is unknown. Germline V gene sequence: CDR1 SEHNR, CDR2 FQNEAQ (reference sequence). The CDR3 totals 15 residues. V lost 1 base and J lost 6, with 14 bases in between. TCRdb's copy holds only in-frame clones and misses some; the assay was immunoSEQ multiplex PCR. Among just under 65,000 clones listed, around 67% were seen once. The genes are TRBV7-9 and TRBJ2-3, with a weak D call TRBD2 (7 bases). This receptor was identified in a human donor with basal cell carcinoma. Sequencing was performed on PBMCs, taken after anti-PD-1 treatment. This chain's CDR3 is CASSLEGGIVDTQYF. The CDR3 bases are TGTGCCAGCAGCTTAGAGGGGGGGATCGTGGATACGCAGTATTTT.